The present T cell receptor beta chain was sequenced within a study of T cell responses to AZD1222 COVID-19 vaccine. V shed 3 bases, J shed 0 bases, and the junction held 6 bases outside the gene matches. The V gene's germline CDR1 is DFQATT and CDR2 SNEGSKA (reference sequence). The CDR3 loop spans 15 amino acids. The protocol was immunoSEQ multiplex PCR, while the TCRdb copy is restricted to in-frame clones and leaves out a portion. This sample has about 93,000 clones, with roughly 86% found just once. The source of this sequence is an adult in good health. J is TRBJ1-1 and V is TRBV20-1, with TRBD1 matching over 8 bases. The sequencing here drew on peripheral blood, taken on day 0 of MenACWY control vaccination. The CDR3 protein is CSASPGGAVNTEAFF. CDR3 nucleotides: TGCAGTGCTAGTCCAGGGGGCGCGGTGAACACTGAAGCTTTCTTT.